Following are 18 T cell receptor beta chains from one sample sequenced in a study of blood T cell repertoires in COVID-19. Some clones are missing from TCRdb's copy, which holds only in-frame ones; the method was immunoSEQ multiplex PCR. The table lists 250,000 to 300,000 clones, 80% to 90% of them singletons. Source material: PBMCs or T cells enriched from blood (not recorded which). These receptors all stem from a woman between 50 and 59 years old who had recovered from COVID-19.

The chain has TRBV30 and TRBJ2-2; TRBD1 matches 7 bases. The length of the CDR3 is 13 residues. V was clipped by 5 bases and J by 0 bases; unmatched bases: 0. Germline loops: CDR1 GTSNPN, CDR2 SVGIG (reference sequence). DNA of the CDR3: TGTGCCTGGGGACAGGCGAACACCGGGGAGCTGTTTTTT. It is translated as CAWGQANTGELFF.

The chain couples TRBV7-9 to TRBJ2-7; weak D call: TRBD2 (6 bases). The CDR3 extends over 14 amino acids. V lost 5 bases and J 6 bases, leaving 17 bases between the germline ends. CDR1 and CDR2 (germline): SEHNR, FQNEAQ (reference sequence). The CDR3 region has the DNA TGTGCCAGCAGCCGGGGGACCCGGGGTTCCGAGCAGTACTTC. Its protein product is CASSRGTRGSEQYF.

The chain recombines TRBV29-1 with TRBJ1-2, with 8 nucleotides matching TRBD1. Germline V CDR1 and CDR2: SQVTM, ANQGSEA. The CDR3 spans 13 residues. J gave up 2 bases and V 6 bases, and 5 bases lay outside the gene matches. DNA for the CDR3: TGCAGCGTGACCTACAGGGGGAACTATGGCTACACCTTC. Amino acids: CSVTYRGNYGYTF.

This clone was found once. This chain connects TRBV3-1 (or the pseudogene TRBV3-2) to TRBJ1-2; D may be TRBD1 (6 bases). Per germline, CDR1 LGHDT and CDR2 YNNKEL (reference sequence). CDR3 length equals 15 residues. Trimming took 3 bases from V and 1 from J, leaving 12 bases between them. CDR3 region: CASSHQGWGNYGYTF. The DNA for the CDR3 is TGTGCCAGCAGCCACCAGGGGTGGGGTAACTATGGCTACACCTTC.

The chain uses TRBV7-3 and TRBJ2-1; 15 nucleotides match TRBD2. Germline assignment: CDR1 SGHTA and CDR2 FQGTGA. V dropped 2 bases and J dropped 9; count of bases not matched to a gene: 5. The CDR3 extends over 16 amino acids. The CDR3 reads CASSLGLAGGSGEQFF. CDR3 nucleotide sequence: TGTGCCAGCAGCTTAGGACTAGCGGGAGGGAGCGGTGAGCAGTTCTTC.

V usage is TRBV7-2 and J usage is TRBJ2-3, with 10 bases lining up with TRBD2. Germline V gives CDR1 SGHTA, CDR2 FQGNSA. V lost 9 bases to trimming and J lost 4 bases; unmatched junction nucleotides: 4. This CDR3 spans 13 amino acids. CDR3 sequence: CASKAGGPDTQYF. The CDR3, as DNA: TGTGCCAGTAAAGCGGGAGGGCCAGATACGCAGTATTTT. Based on the CDR3 plus reference TRBV7-2 and TRBJ2-3, the full variable domain is GAGVSQSPSNKVTEKGKDVELRCDPISGHTALYWYRQSLGQGLEFLIYFQGNSAPDKSGLPSDRFSAERTGGSVSTLTIQRTQQEDSAVYLCASKAGGPDTQYFGPGTRLTVL.

The V gene is TRBV28, the J gene TRBJ1-2; 7 bases match TRBD1. With 6 bases clipped from V and 8 bases from J, the junction kept 9 bases outside the gene matches. Germline V gene data show CDR1 as MDHEN and CDR2 as SYDVKM. This CDR3 has 13 amino acids. The CDR3 nucleotides read TGTGCCAGCAGATCACAGGGGAGGAAGGGCTACACCTTC. Translation gives CASRSQGRKGYTF.

The chain employs TRBV2 and TRBJ1-1; D might be TRBD1 (5 bases). In germline, CDR1 is SNHLY, CDR2 FYNNEI. V lost 6 bases and J lost 6, with 14 bases in between. The CDR3 length is 13 residues. CDR3 loop: CASSGRVYSEAFF. The CDR3 DNA is TGTGCCAGCAGCGGCAGGGTCTATTCTGAAGCTTTCTTT.

This clone occurred a few times. This chain uses TRBV20-1 with TRBJ2-7, with D possibly being TRBD1 (5 bases). V was cut by 6 bases and J by 8 bases, with 11 bases left in between. The CDR3 is 10 residues long. In germline, CDR1 is DFQATT, CDR2 SNEGSKA (reference sequence). The CDR3 bases are TGCAGTGCAGGGGCAGTCAAGCAGTACTTC. It encodes CSAGAVKQYF.

Only a few counts were recorded for this clone. The chain employs TRBV7-8 and TRBJ1-2; TRBD1 matches 11 bases. The CDR3 loop spans 16 amino acids. Germline assignment: CDR1 SGHVS and CDR2 FQNEAQ. The V segment lost 0 bases and the J segment 7 bases; nucleotides outside the gene matches: 7. The CDR3 nucleotides are TGTGCCAGCAGCTTAGCGACCGGGACAGGGGGATTTGGCTACACCTTC. As protein: CASSLATGTGGFGYTF. Looking up the rest from reference TRBV7-8 and TRBJ1-2 gives the full variable domain: GAGVSQSPRYKVAKRGQDVALRCDPISGHVSLFWYQQALGQGPEFLTYFQNEAQLDKSGLPSDRFFAERPEGSVSTLKIQRTQQEDSAVYLCASSLATGTGGFGYTFGSGTRLTVV.

The chain combines TRBV19 with TRBJ2-1, with TRBD2 matching over 9 bases. The CDR3 is 16 amino acids. CDR1 LNHDA and CDR2 SQIVND come from the germline V gene (reference sequence). V shed 3 bases, J shed 2 bases, and the junction held 5 bases outside the gene matches. Written as DNA, the CDR3 is TGTGCCAGTAGTATCTTCGGCGGGAGGGCCTACAATGAGCAGTTCTTC. It codes for CASSIFGGRAYNEQFF.

The J gene is TRBJ2-2, the V gene TRBV29-1; the match to TRBD1 covers 8 bases. The CDR3 length is 16 residues. Trimming took 7 bases from V and 2 from J; bases not matched to a gene: 12. Germline-derived CDR1 and CDR2 are SQVTM and ANQGSEA. The CDR3 here is CSGDVGTGPNTGELFF. DNA of the CDR3: TGCAGCGGGGACGTTGGGACAGGACCCAACACCGGGGAGCTGTTTTTT.

The chain has TRBV11-2 and TRBJ2-1; 8 bases match TRBD1. After removal of 5 bases from V and 3 bases from J, the junction contained 12 bases not matched to a gene. The CDR3 spans 17 residues. Germline CDR1 is SGHAT and CDR2 is FQNNGV. The CDR3 protein is CASSPPRGTGHYNEQFF. For the CDR3, the DNA is TGTGCCAGCAGCCCGCCTAGGGGGACAGGCCACTACAATGAGCAGTTCTTC.

This chain uses TRBV10-3 with TRBJ2-1; unclear D gene. CDR1 and CDR2 from the germline V gene are ENHRY and SYGVKD. The CDR3 extends over 14 amino acids. V shed 2 bases and J shed 7 bases, with 12 bases lying between them. In DNA form, the CDR3 reads TGTGCCATCAGTGAGGTAGAAGTCAGGAATGAGCAGTTCTTC. Encoded protein: CAISEVEVRNEQFF.

V gene TRBV3-1 (or the pseudogene TRBV3-2) combines with J gene TRBJ2-7; 7 bases align to TRBD2. The CDR3 has 15 residues. Germline values: CDR1 LGHDT, CDR2 YNNKEL (reference sequence). J lost 2 bases, V lost 1 base, and 5 bases had no gene match. CDR3: CASSQATGGAYEQYF. The CDR3 DNA reads TGTGCCAGCAGCCAAGCTACGGGAGGCGCCTACGAGCAGTACTTC.

The genes are TRBV27 and TRBJ1-5; 9 bases agree with TRBD1. The V gene end was trimmed by 5 bases and the J gene end by 1 base; junction bases not matched to a gene: 0. Germline V lookup: CDR1 MNHEY, CDR2 SMNVEV (reference sequence). This CDR3 has 14 amino acids. DNA of the CDR3: TGTGCCAGCAGTGGGACAGGGAGCAATCAGCCCCAGCATTTT. Translating gives CASSGTGSNQPQHF.

The V gene is TRBV7-9, the J gene TRBJ1-1, with a weak D call TRBD1 (5 bases). This CDR3 comprises 14 residues. Trimming took off 1 base at V and 8 bases at J, with 14 bases between the two ends. Germline CDR1 SEHNR, CDR2 FQNEAQ (reference sequence). Here the CDR3 DNA reads TGTGCCAGCAGCTTAGGTCAGGGCACGCCCGAAGCTTTCTTT. Residues: CASSLGQGTPEAFF.

The chain couples TRBV29-1 to TRBJ2-5; 10 bases agree with TRBD2. V lost 1 base, J lost 7 bases, and 6 bases stayed unmatched. CDR3 length: 14 residues. CDR1 and CDR2 (germline): SQVTM, ANQGSEA. Here the CDR3 reads CSVEAASGSGTQYF. The CDR3, as DNA: TGCAGCGTTGAAGCGGCTAGCGGGAGCGGGACCCAGTACTTC.